The rows below give T cell receptor beta chains drawn from one sample of a study of STAT5B mutations in CD4+ large granular lymphocyte leukemia. The table came from immunoSEQ multiplex PCR; TCRdb's copy has only in-frame clones and leaves some out. The table has about 25,000 clones, 60% to 80% seen once. Material for sequencing was CD4+ T cells from blood buffy coats. The source is a human donor in good health. Each CDR3 is given with its conserved first and last residue. D genes are given only for firm matches. Clone size is stated in some rows and not others, as once, few, many or a class when expanded.

d_call,v_call,clone_size,j_call,cdr3_nt,cdr3_aa
TRBD1,TRBV7-2,.,TRBJ2-5,TGTGCCAGCAGCACCCGACAGGGGCGAGAGACCCAGTACTTC,CASSTRQGRETQYF
.,TRBV5-1,.,TRBJ2-3,TGCGCCAGCAGCCGGGGGCGGGGAGATACGCAGTATTTT,CASSRGRGDTQYF
.,TRBV10-3,few,TRBJ1-1,TGTGCCATCAGTGGAGGGAGGGTCACTGAAGCTTTCTTT,CAISGGRVTEAFF
.,TRBV19,once,TRBJ1-4,TGTGCCAGTAGTGATCCGTACAGGGACGGGGAAAAACTGTTTTTT,CASSDPYRDGEKLFF
.,TRBV7-2,.,TRBJ2-2,TGTGCCAGCAGCAAAACCCGGGGCAGGGGAACCGGGGAGCTGTTTTTT,CASSKTRGRGTGELFF
TRBD1,TRBV6-5,.,TRBJ1-6,TGTGCCAGCAGACCGGGACAGGGGAGGACACCCCTCCACTTT,CASRPGQGRTPLHF
TRBD1,TRBV5-1,.,TRBJ2-1,TGCGCCAGCAGCCCAGGACAGGGAACCCACAATGAGCAGTTCTTC,CASSPGQGTHNEQFF
.,TRBV19,.,TRBJ1-2,TGTGCCAGCGGGGGAGACTATGGCTACACCTTC,CASGGDYGYTF
.,TRBV5-4,.,TRBJ2-5,TGTGCCAGCAGCTTTGGGCCGCCCCAAGAGACCCAGTACTTC,CASSFGPPQETQYF
TRBD1,TRBV7-9,.,TRBJ2-7,TGTGCCAGCAGCTTAAGGACAGGTAGGGGGTACGAGCAGTACTTC,CASSLRTGRGYEQYF